The 13 T cell receptor beta chains listed next were all sequenced from one sample in a study of blood T cell repertoires in COVID-19. The assay was immunoSEQ multiplex PCR, and TCRdb's table has in-frame clones only and misses some. The sample lists a few hundred thousand clones; over 75% were seen once. The sample comprised PBMCs or T cells enriched from blood (not recorded which). The receptors here all came from a man aged 35-49 years in a cohort exposed to, infected with or recovered from COVID-19 (not recorded which).

This rearrangement joins TRBV15 to TRBJ1-1; 8 bases match TRBD1. V gave up 1 base and J gave up 10 bases; unmatched junction bases: 2. The germline CDR1 and CDR2 sequences are LNHNV and YYDKDF (reference sequence). The CDR3 spans 12 residues. The CDR3: CATSRGQGRAFF. The CDR3 DNA is TGTGCCACCAGCAGAGGACAGGGGCGAGCTTTCTTT.

The rearrangement uses TRBV7-3 and TRBJ2-1, with 7 bases that match TRBD2. V dropped 5 bases and J dropped 3; count of bases not matched to a gene: 13. The CDR3 runs 17 residues. Germline CDR1 SGHTA, CDR2 FQGTGA. DNA for the CDR3: TGTGCCAGCAGCACCCCGGGAGGTAAAAAAATCTACAATGAGCAGTTCTTC. It yields the protein CASSTPGGKKIYNEQFF.

This chain uses TRBV7-9 with TRBJ1-2, with TRBD1 matching 10 bases. CDR1 is SEHNR and CDR2 is FQNEAQ in the germline V gene (reference sequence). The CDR3 sequence is 14 residues long. J lost 8 bases, V lost 1 base, and 4 bases had no gene match. In nucleotides, the CDR3 is TGTGCCAGCAGCTTAGGACAGGGGGCTGACGGCTACACCTTC. It yields the protein CASSLGQGADGYTF.

DNA of the CDR3: TGTGCCAGCAGTTACTCGGCAGGGGGCGAAGGCTATGGCTACACCTTC. Amino acids: CASSYSAGGEGYGYTF. The V and J genes are TRBV6-5 and TRBJ1-2; TRBD1 matches 8 bases. This CDR3 has 16 amino acids. The germline gives CDR1 MNHEY, CDR2 SVGAGI. V lost 0 bases to trimming and J lost 4 bases; unmatched junction nucleotides: 7.

This sequence joins TRBV27 and TRBJ2-5; perhaps TRBD2 as D (5 bases). The CDR3 covers 13 residues. Germline CDR1 reads MNHEY; CDR2 reads SMNVEV (reference sequence). V lost 3 bases to trimming and J lost 7 bases, with 12 bases between them. In DNA form, the CDR3 reads TGTGCCAGCAGTTTGGACTCGGGTGGGACCCAGTACTTC. Its protein is CASSLDSGGTQYF.

The V and J genes are TRBV30 and TRBJ1-5; D may be TRBD1 (6 bases). Trimming took 3 bases from V and 5 from J, leaving 14 bases between them. The CDR3 is made up of 14 amino acids. In germline, CDR1 is GTSNPN, CDR2 SVGIG (reference sequence). CDR3 protein: CAWSSRGRDQPQHF. The CDR3 nucleotides read TGTGCCTGGAGCTCCAGGGGCCGGGATCAGCCCCAGCATTTT.

In DNA form, the CDR3 reads TGTGCCAGCAGCCCTCCGGGACAGAGTTTTTATGGCTACACCTTC. Residues: CASSPPGQSFYGYTF. The chain uses TRBV14 and TRBJ1-2, with TRBD1 matching 7 bases. In germline, CDR1 is SGHDN, CDR2 FVKESK. The trim removed 4 bases at V and 5 bases at J, leaving 10 bases unmatched. The CDR3 runs to 15 residues.

The chain employs TRBV9 and TRBJ2-7; D may be TRBD1 (5 bases). The V end lost 4 bases, the J end lost 5 bases, and 13 bases lay between the germline ends. The CDR3 spans 13 residues. Germline assignment: CDR1 SGDLS and CDR2 YYNGEE. The CDR3, as DNA: TGTGCCAGCAGCCCAGGGATAGAGAACGAGCAGTACTTC. Amino acid sequence: CASSPGIENEQYF.

The chain links TRBV24-1 to TRBJ2-6, with D perhaps matching TRBD1 (6 bases). Germline CDR1 is KGHDR and CDR2 is SFDVKD. V was trimmed by 4 bases and J by 0 bases, leaving 12 bases between them. The CDR3 sequence is 17 residues long. CDR3 coding DNA: TGTGCCACCAGTGACATTCCAGGGGACTCTGGGGCCAACGTCCTGACTTTC. Its protein product is CATSDIPGDSGANVLTF.

The rearrangement joins TRBV11-2 to TRBJ2-2, with 7 bases lining up with TRBD1. Unmatched junction bases numbered 20, after V lost 1 base and J lost 9 bases. CDR3 length: 19 amino acids. The V gene's germline CDR1 is SGHAT and CDR2 FQNNGV. In nucleotides, the CDR3 is TGTGCCAGCAGCTTAGGGTTAGGGCGGACAGGTTGGTCGACCCGGGAGCTGTTTTTT. Encoded protein: CASSLGLGRTGWSTRELFF. Variable domain in full (rest from reference TRBV11-2 and TRBJ2-2): EAGVAQSPRYKIIEKRQSVAFWCNPISGHATLYWYQQILGQGPKLLIQFQNNGVVDDSQLPKDRFSAERLKGVDSTLKIQPAKLEDSAVYLCASSLGLGRTGWSTRELFFGEGSRLTVL.

J is TRBJ2-1 and V is TRBV28; 13 positions agree with TRBD2. This CDR3 is 19 amino acids long. V was pared by 0 bases and J by 4 bases, with 9 bases of the junction left unmatched. Germline-derived CDR1 and CDR2 are MDHEN and SYDVKM. CDR3 protein: CASSLWAGGTSGVYNEQFF. The DNA for the CDR3 is TGTGCCAGCAGTTTATGGGCTGGGGGGACTAGCGGGGTATACAATGAGCAGTTCTTC.

The chain uses TRBV5-1 and TRBJ2-3; 13 positions match TRBD2. Germline CDR1 SGHRS, CDR2 YFSETQ. The CDR3 is 16 amino acids. V lost 4 bases to trimming and J lost 3 bases; unmatched junction nucleotides: 5. The CDR3 region is CASSNGLAGVTDTQYF. The CDR3, as DNA: TGCGCCAGCAGCAACGGACTAGCGGGAGTAACAGATACGCAGTATTTT.

This clone has just one count. V usage is TRBV2 and J usage is TRBJ1-2; 10 nucleotides match TRBD1. Per the germline V gene, CDR1 is SNHLY and CDR2 is FYNNEI. The CDR3 extends over 15 amino acids. J lost 2 bases, V lost 5 bases, and 5 bases had no gene match. CDR3 bases: TGTGCCAGCAGTCCCCGGACAGGGGGAAACTATGGCTACACCTTC. It is translated as CASSPRTGGNYGYTF.